This T cell receptor (beta chain) was recovered during a study of shared clonotypes between healthy human individuals. Data came from immunoSEQ multiplex PCR; TCRdb stores just in-frame clones and leaves some out. The sample lists roughly 2.2 million clones; roughly 93% were seen once. There are 14 residues in the CDR3. The V end lost 6 bases, the J end lost 4 bases, and 16 bases lay between the germline ends. CDR1 and CDR2 (germline): SGHNT, YENEEA. Study-wide findings and caveats: In contrast to clonotypes shared by all four donors, non-shared clonotypes had lower generation probabilities. Tissues were not sampled, only blood, and their repertoires likely differ.

As regards this clone: Its antigen is not identified.

This sequence was found in a young man in good health. Some clones in this sample may be carry-over from other donors' samples. The chain is built from TRBV11-3 and TRBJ2-7, with D possibly matching TRBD2 (6 bases). The sequenced sample was naive CD4+ T cells from PBMCs. Subset of the sample: CD45RA+ positively selected. The CDR3 DNA reads as TGTGCCAGCAGGCCACGGGAGTTGGGGTACGAGCAGTACTTC. This codes for CASRPRELGYEQYF.